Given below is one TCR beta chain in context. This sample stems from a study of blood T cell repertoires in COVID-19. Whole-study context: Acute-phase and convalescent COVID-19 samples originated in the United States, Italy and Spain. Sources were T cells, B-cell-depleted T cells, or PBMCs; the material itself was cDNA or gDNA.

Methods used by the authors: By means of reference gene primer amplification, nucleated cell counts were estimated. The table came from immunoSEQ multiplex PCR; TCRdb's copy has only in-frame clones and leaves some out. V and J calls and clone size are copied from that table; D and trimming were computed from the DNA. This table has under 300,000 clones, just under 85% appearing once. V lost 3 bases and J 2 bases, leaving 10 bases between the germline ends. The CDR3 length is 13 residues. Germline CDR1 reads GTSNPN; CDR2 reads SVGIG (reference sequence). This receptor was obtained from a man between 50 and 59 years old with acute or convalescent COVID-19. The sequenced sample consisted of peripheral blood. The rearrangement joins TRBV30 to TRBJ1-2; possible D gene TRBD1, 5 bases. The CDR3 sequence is CAWSLGGNYGYTF. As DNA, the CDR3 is TGTGCCTGGAGCCTCGGGGGGAACTATGGCTACACCTTC.